One and the same sample provided the 10 T cell receptor beta chains below, sequenced in a study of identical twins. TCRdb fed the 5' RACE reads into MiXCR, producing one record per CDR3 protein. The sample lists approximately 280,000 distinct CDR3 sequences, more than 6.5% occurring once. This sample also appeared in a second study, on yellow fever vaccine responses in identical twins.

Specimen: memory (CD45RO+) T cells sorted from blood. The receptor set was obtained from a woman younger than 35 in good health.

This clonotype was seen only a few times. J is TRBJ2-7 and V is TRBV5-8, with 14 bases identical to TRBD2. V lost 2 bases to trimming and J lost 6 bases; unmatched junction nucleotides: 10. Per the germline V gene, CDR1 is SGHTS and CDR2 is YDEGEE. CDR3 size: 17 residues. CDR3 coding DNA: TGTGCCAGCAGCTTCGTTGGGACTAGCGGGAGAAGGCCCGAGCAGTACTTC. Translation: CASSFVGTSGRRPEQYF. The full variable domain, with the rest looked up from reference TRBV5-8 and TRBJ2-7, is EAGVTQSPTHLIKTRGQQATLRCSPISGHTSVYWYQQALGLGLQFLLWYDEGEERNRGNFPPRFSGRQFPNYSSELNVNALELEDSALYLCASSFVGTSGRRPEQYFGPGTRLTVT.

There are many counts of this clonotype. This chain joins TRBV4-1 and TRBJ2-5; D assignment may be TRBD1 or TRBD2 (5 bases each). In germline, CDR1 is MGHRA, CDR2 YSYEKL. This CDR3 has 15 residues. V gave up 1 base and J gave up 5 bases, with 14 bases separating them. The CDR3 loop is CASSQARDLTETQYF. The CDR3 DNA is TGCGCCAGCAGCCAAGCTAGGGACCTTACGGAGACCCAGTACTTC.

This clonotype was picked up many times. The CDR3 DNA reads TGTGCCAGCAGCGTCGGACTAGCGGGAGTGGGTTACGAGCAGTACTTC. Residues: CASSVGLAGVGYEQYF. The chain joins TRBV11-2 to TRBJ2-7; 13 bases agree with TRBD2. V lost 5 bases to trimming and J lost 4 bases; unmatched junction nucleotides: 8. The CDR3 is 16 residues long. Germline CDR1 SGHAT, CDR2 FQNNGV.

There are a few counts of this clonotype. This sequence joins TRBV2 and TRBJ2-7; TRBD1 matches 7 bases. The germline gives CDR1 SNHLY, CDR2 FYNNEI. Unmatched junction bases numbered 7, after V lost 9 bases and J lost 2 bases. The CDR3 contains 13 residues. The CDR3 sequence: CASGITGAYEQYF. The DNA for the CDR3 is TGTGCCAGTGGAATAACAGGGGCCTACGAGCAGTACTTC.

The rearrangement joins TRBV10-1 to TRBJ2-2; 9 bases fit TRBD2. Unmatched junction bases numbered 3, after V lost 2 bases and J lost 5 bases. The CDR3 totals 15 residues. Germline V gene lookup returns CDR1 WNHNN and CDR2 SYGVQD (reference sequence). CDR3 amino acids: CASSEATSGTGELFF. The CDR3 bases are TGCGCCAGCAGTGAGGCGACTAGCGGTACCGGGGAGCTGTTTTTT.

This clonotype occurred a few times. The V call is TRBV7-8, the J call TRBJ2-3, with TRBD2 matching over 7 bases. This CDR3 has 14 amino acids. The germline V gene encodes CDR1 SGHVS and CDR2 FQNEAQ. With 1 base clipped from V and 10 bases from J, the junction kept 8 bases outside the gene matches. CDR3 loop: CASSLGGGGASQYF. CDR3 nucleotide sequence: TGTGCCAGCAGCTTAGGGGGGGGTGGGGCATCGCAGTATTTT.

This clonotype was seen more than once but under ten times. The genes are TRBV4-1 and TRBJ2-3; the D is unclear. Trimming removed 0 bases from V and 2 bases from J, with 12 bases in between. Germline loops: CDR1 MGHRA, CDR2 YSYEKL. This CDR3 is built from 16 residues. The CDR3, as DNA: TGCGCCAGCAGCCAAGACTTAGGCATCTACACAGATACGCAGTATTTT. Encoded protein: CASSQDLGIYTDTQYF.

This clonotype has just a few counts. The chain couples TRBV6-1 to TRBJ2-5; no reliable D call. Per germline, CDR1 MNHNS and CDR2 SASEGT. The CDR3 covers 13 residues. V shed 3 bases and J shed 5 bases, with 10 bases lying between them. CDR3 in amino acids: CASSDGLVETQYF. CDR3 sequence (DNA): TGTGCCAGCAGTGATGGGCTAGTCGAGACCCAGTACTTC.

This clonotype has at least ten counts. The chain employs TRBV27 and TRBJ2-1; 7 positions agree with TRBD1. This CDR3 is 14 amino acids long. V was pared by 6 bases and J by 4 bases, with 6 bases of the junction left unmatched. Germline values: CDR1 MNHEY, CDR2 SMNVEV (reference sequence). The CDR3 DNA sequence: TGTGCCAGCAGCTTGGGACAGAAATACAATGAGCAGTTCTTC. As protein: CASSLGQKYNEQFF.

The sample holds a few counts of this clonotype. This rearrangement joins TRBV14 to TRBJ1-5, with TRBD1 as a possible D gene (5 bases). The CDR3 contains 16 residues. Germline V lookup: CDR1 SGHDN, CDR2 FVKESK. Trimming cost V 1 base and J 0 bases, with 10 bases left between them. The CDR3 DNA follows: TGTGCCAGCAGCCAAGGGGACCCCTATAGCAATCAGCCCCAGCATTTT. It translates to CASSQGDPYSNQPQHF.